This note documents a single T cell receptor (beta chain) sequence. Its antigen remains unidentified. The data originate from a study of T cells in Graves' hyperthyroidism and ophthalmopathy. Overall study: Pretreatment peripheral blood was obtained at initial diagnosis.

Amplification targeted TCR beta CDR3 regions from RNA transcripts. The HTBI primer set drove a first-round RT-PCR of the TCR CDR3. One entry per CDR3 protein results from TCRdb running MiXCR on the multiplex PCR reads. The sample lists 600,000 to 850,000 distinct CDR3 sequences, over 15% occurring once. The study, taken as a whole, reports: Prediction of ophthalmopathy progression came a median around 6.1 months pre-onset.

Germline V CDR1 and CDR2: SQVTM, ANQGSEA. Trimming pared 6 bases from V and 6 bases from J, leaving 15 bases between. This CDR3 is built from 12 residues. Sequencing was carried out using blood. This clonotype originated in a woman aged 45-60 years with Graves' hyperthyroidism that later progressed to Graves' ophthalmopathy. The chain joins TRBV29-1 to TRBJ2-7, with D perhaps assigned TRBD1 or TRBD2 (5 bases each). CDR3 sequence (DNA): TGCAGCGTCGAGGTGAGGGGTGCCGAGCAGTACTTC. Its protein is CSVEVRGAEQYF.